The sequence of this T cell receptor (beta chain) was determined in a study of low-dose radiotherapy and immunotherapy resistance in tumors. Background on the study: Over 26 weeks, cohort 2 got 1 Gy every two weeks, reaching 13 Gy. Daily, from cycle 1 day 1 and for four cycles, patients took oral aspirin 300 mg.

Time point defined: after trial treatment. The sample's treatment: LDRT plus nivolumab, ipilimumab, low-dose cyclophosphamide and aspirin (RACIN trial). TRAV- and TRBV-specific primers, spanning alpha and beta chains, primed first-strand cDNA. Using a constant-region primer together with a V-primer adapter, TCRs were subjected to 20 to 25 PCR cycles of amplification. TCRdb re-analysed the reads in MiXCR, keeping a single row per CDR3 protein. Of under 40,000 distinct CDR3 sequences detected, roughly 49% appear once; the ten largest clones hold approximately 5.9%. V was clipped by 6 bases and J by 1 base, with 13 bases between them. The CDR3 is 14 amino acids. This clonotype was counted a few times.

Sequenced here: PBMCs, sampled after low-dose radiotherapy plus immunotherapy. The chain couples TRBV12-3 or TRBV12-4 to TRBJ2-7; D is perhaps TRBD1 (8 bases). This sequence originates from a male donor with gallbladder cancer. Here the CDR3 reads CASSPQGGSYEQYF. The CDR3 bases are TGTGCCAGCAGCCCACAGGGGGGGTCCTACGAGCAGTACTTC.